The rows below give T cell receptor beta chains drawn from one sample of a study of OX40 agonist ivuxolimab in advanced cancers. TCRdb's table, derived via immunoSEQ multiplex PCR, lists solely in-frame clones and lacks some. The sample contains about 62,000 clones, around 85% of which appear only once. The specimen comprised CD4+ or CD8+ T cells sorted from blood, sampled in a trial of the OX40 agonist ivuxolimab. The receptors derive from an adult with an advanced solid tumor such as melanoma, head and neck, liver or kidney cancer. Both conserved end residues are part of each CDR3. A D gene is named only where the DNA matches it firmly. Some rows mark clone size as missing; the rest say once, few, many or name a class of expanded clone.

V: TRBV6-6; D: TRBD2; J: TRBJ2-2; size: -; CDR3: CASSLLAGGDTGELFF; DNA: TGTGCCAGCAGCCTCCTAGCGGGAGGGGACACCGGGGAGCTGTTTTTT
V: TRBV28; D: -; J: TRBJ2-1; size: -; CDR3: CASSLPYSSYNEQFF; DNA: TGTGCCAGCAGTTTACCATATAGCTCCTACAATGAGCAGTTCTTC
V: TRBV28; D: TRBD1; J: TRBJ1-2; size: -; CDR3: CASTEAGTGGGYTF; DNA: TGTGCCAGCACCGAGGCCGGGACAGGCGGTGGCTACACCTTC
V: TRBV13; D: -; J: TRBJ1-1; size: -; CDR3: CASSRVQGGAFF; DNA: TGTGCCAGCAGCCGGGTACAGGGAGGAGCTTTCTTT
V: TRBV6-5; D: -; J: TRBJ2-2; size: -; CDR3: CASSYVLPRGTGELFF; DNA: TGTGCCAGCAGTTACGTTCTCCCCAGAGGCACCGGGGAGCTGTTTTTT
V: TRBV6-5; D: TRBD2; J: TRBJ2-3; size: once; CDR3: CASSYTGGPGTDTQYF; DNA: TGTGCCAGCAGTTACACGGGGGGGCCAGGCACAGATACGCAGTATTTT
V: TRBV19; D: TRBD1; J: TRBJ1-5; size: few; CDR3: CASSRDRDQPQHF; DNA: TGTGCCAGTAGTAGAGACAGGGATCAGCCCCAGCATTTT
V: TRBV5-6; D: TRBD1; J: TRBJ1-6; size: -; CDR3: CASSLWDRNNSPLHF; DNA: TGTGCCAGCAGTCTGTGGGACAGGAATAATTCACCCCTCCACTTT
V: TRBV4-1; D: -; J: TRBJ2-2; size: -; CDR3: CASSHRDGGTGELFF; DNA: TGCGCCAGCAGCCACCGGGACGGTGGAACCGGGGAGCTGTTTTTT
V: TRBV5-4; D: -; J: TRBJ2-3; size: -; CDR3: CASSLGAAASTDTQYF; DNA: TGTGCCAGCAGCTTGGGGGCGGCCGCTAGCACAGATACGCAGTATTTT
V: TRBV7-2; D: -; J: TRBJ2-3; size: -; CDR3: CASSFGGGLSTDTQYF; DNA: TGTGCCAGCAGCTTTGGCGGGGGCCTTAGCACAGATACGCAGTATTTT
V: TRBV18; D: -; J: TRBJ1-2; size: once; CDR3: CASSQTENNYGYTF; DNA: TGTGCCAGCTCCCAGACGGAGAATAACTATGGCTACACCTTC
V: TRBV7-3; D: TRBD1; J: TRBJ1-5; size: once; CDR3: CASSPPGTGRNQPQHF; DNA: TGTGCCAGCAGCCCACCCGGGACAGGACGTAATCAGCCCCAGCATTTT
V: TRBV6-5; D: -; J: TRBJ1-4; size: once; CDR3: CASSPRGAYNEKLFF; DNA: TGTGCCAGCAGCCCCCGGGGGGCGTATAATGAAAAACTGTTTTTT
V: TRBV29-1; D: TRBD2; J: TRBJ2-7; size: -; CDR3: CSVSLRGGAYEQYF; DNA: TGCAGCGTGAGTCTCCGGGGGGGGGCCTACGAGCAGTACTTC
V: TRBV15; D: -; J: TRBJ1-2; size: once; CDR3: CATSSSPNQQFRYGYTF; DNA: TGTGCCACCAGCAGTTCGCCCAATCAACAGTTTCGGTATGGCTACACCTTC
V: TRBV9; D: TRBD2; J: TRBJ2-1; size: once; CDR3: CASSVVGAGGYNEQFF; DNA: TGTGCCAGCAGCGTCGTAGGGGCGGGAGGGTACAATGAGCAGTTCTTC
V: TRBV11-2; D: -; J: TRBJ1-2; size: -; CDR3: CASSFGYTF; DNA: TGTGCCAGCAGTTTTGGCTACACCTTC
V: TRBV9; D: -; J: TRBJ2-2; size: -; CDR3: CASSVSRVAGELFF; DNA: TGTGCCAGCAGCGTGAGCAGGGTCGCCGGGGAGCTGTTTTTT
V: TRBV6-5; D: -; J: TRBJ2-7; size: -; CDR3: CASRVQGSLKEQYF; DNA: TGTGCCAGCAGGGTACAGGGATCGCTGAAGGAGCAGTACTTC
V: TRBV2; D: TRBD2; J: TRBJ2-2; size: once; CDR3: CASSPGTSGIRELFF; DNA: TGTGCCAGCAGTCCCGGGACTAGCGGGATCCGGGAGCTGTTTTTT
V: TRBV11-1; D: TRBD1; J: TRBJ1-1; size: -; CDR3: CASSLADPGQGEAFF; DNA: TGTGCCAGCAGCTTAGCGGACCCAGGACAGGGTGAAGCTTTCTTT
V: TRBV9; D: TRBD2; J: TRBJ2-1; size: -; CDR3: CASSVGTSIHEQFF; DNA: TGTGCCAGCAGCGTAGGGACTAGTATCCATGAGCAGTTCTTC
V: TRBV2; D: -; J: TRBJ1-5; size: large; CDR3: CASSDEGYQPQHF; DNA: TGTGCCAGCAGTGATGAGGGATACCAGCCCCAGCATTTT
V: TRBV9; D: -; J: TRBJ1-1; size: -; CDR3: CASSRRRDRTEAFF; DNA: TGTGCCAGCAGCAGGAGGAGGGATCGGACTGAAGCTTTCTTT
V: TRBV5-6; D: -; J: TRBJ2-5; size: -; CDR3: CASSPTGTDTKQQETQYF; DNA: TGTGCCAGCAGCCCAACCGGGACGGACACTAAACAACAAGAGACCCAGTACTTC
V: TRBV30; D: -; J: TRBJ2-1; size: -; CDR3: CAWSTNNEQFF; DNA: TGTGCCTGGAGTACCAACAATGAGCAGTTCTTC
V: TRBV5-4; D: -; J: TRBJ1-1; size: -; CDR3: CASSLARGMNTEAFF; DNA: TGTGCCAGCAGCTTAGCCAGGGGCATGAACACTGAAGCTTTCTTT
V: TRBV28; D: -; J: TRBJ2-3; size: -; CDR3: CATEASVTDTQYF; DNA: TGTGCTACCGAGGCTAGCGTCACAGATACGCAGTATTTT
V: TRBV30; D: -; J: TRBJ2-2; size: -; CDR3: CAWSVQGRWELFF; DNA: TGTGCCTGGAGTGTTCAGGGGAGGTGGGAGCTGTTTTTT
V: TRBV11-2; D: -; J: TRBJ1-1; size: few; CDR3: CASSLLQANTEAFF; DNA: TGTGCCAGCAGCTTACTGCAGGCGAACACTGAAGCTTTCTTT
V: TRBV6-1; D: -; J: TRBJ2-7; size: once; CDR3: CASSDGWAHEQYF; DNA: TGTGCCAGCAGTGATGGGTGGGCCCACGAGCAGTACTTC
V: TRBV28; D: TRBD1; J: TRBJ2-7; size: few; CDR3: CASSSFNRGMYEQYF; DNA: TGTGCCAGCAGTTCCTTTAACAGGGGCATGTACGAGCAGTACTTC
V: TRBV19; D: TRBD1; J: TRBJ1-1; size: -; CDR3: CASTQGQMNTEAFF; DNA: TGTGCCAGTACCCAGGGACAGATGAACACTGAAGCTTTCTTT
V: TRBV5-4; D: -; J: TRBJ2-5; size: -; CDR3: CASSLGGSLGETQYF; DNA: TGTGCCAGCAGCTTGGGTGGCAGCTTGGGTGAGACCCAGTACTTC
V: TRBV7-8; D: -; J: TRBJ2-7; size: -; CDR3: CASSTFAGTSYEQYF; DNA: TGTGCCAGCAGCACATTCGCGGGGACATCCTACGAGCAGTACTTC
V: TRBV18; D: -; J: TRBJ1-5; size: -; CDR3: CASSRGLTEPQHF; DNA: TGTGCCAGCTCACGAGGGTTGACGGAGCCCCAGCATTTT
V: TRBV19; D: -; J: TRBJ1-2; size: few; CDR3: CASVGGDYGYTF; DNA: TGTGCCAGTGTTGGGGGGGACTATGGCTACACCTTC
V: TRBV5-1; D: TRBD1; J: TRBJ2-7; size: -; CDR3: CASSLTGQGTLEQYF; DNA: TGCGCCAGCAGCTTGACGGGACAGGGGACGCTCGAGCAGTACTTC
V: TRBV18; D: -; J: TRBJ2-2; size: -; CDR3: CASSPRDSRNTGELFF; DNA: TGTGCCAGCTCACCGAGGGACTCACGGAACACCGGGGAGCTGTTTTTT
V: TRBV4-1; D: -; J: TRBJ1-4; size: -; CDR3: CASSQESNEKLFF; DNA: TGCGCCAGCAGCCAAGAGAGTAATGAAAAACTGTTTTTT
V: TRBV30; D: TRBD1; J: TRBJ1-6; size: -; CDR3: CAWTPDRGRNSPLHF; DNA: TGTGCCTGGACCCCTGACAGGGGGCGGAATTCACCCCTCCACTTT
V: TRBV7-9; D: -; J: TRBJ2-7; size: -; CDR3: CASSPPGRYEQYF; DNA: TGTGCCAGCAGCCCCCCGGGCCGCTACGAGCAGTACTTC
V: TRBV19; D: TRBD1; J: TRBJ2-5; size: few; CDR3: CASSQDREETQYF; DNA: TGTGCCAGTAGTCAGGACAGGGAAGAGACCCAGTACTTC
V: TRBV7-9; D: TRBD2; J: TRBJ2-3; size: -; CDR3: CASSRSGVTDTQYF; DNA: TGTGCCAGCAGCCGTAGCGGGGTCACAGATACGCAGTATTTT
V: TRBV27; D: TRBD1; J: TRBJ2-7; size: -; CDR3: CASRNRDRVSLRYYEQYF; DNA: TGTGCCAGCAGGAACCGGGACAGGGTAAGTCTAAGGTACTACGAGCAGTACTTC
V: TRBV5-1; D: -; J: TRBJ2-5; size: once; CDR3: CASSLEARVFLETQYF; DNA: TGCGCCAGCAGCTTGGAGGCCAGGGTTTTTTTGGAGACCCAGTACTTC
V: TRBV2; D: -; J: TRBJ1-5; size: -; CDR3: CASSVSNQPQHF; DNA: TGTGCCAGCAGCGTCAGCAATCAGCCCCAGCATTTT
V: TRBV5-6; D: -; J: TRBJ1-2; size: -; CDR3: CASSPKPSRLNYGYTF; DNA: TGTGCCAGCAGCCCAAAACCGAGCCGATTAAACTATGGCTACACCTTC
V: TRBV11-2; D: -; J: TRBJ2-3; size: -; CDR3: CASSLTGYTQYF; DNA: TGTGCCAGCAGCTTGACAGGCTATACGCAGTATTTT
V: TRBV5-6; D: -; J: TRBJ2-7; size: -; CDR3: CASSLAWSSYEQYF; DNA: TGTGCCAGCAGCTTGGCCTGGAGCTCCTACGAGCAGTACTTC
V: TRBV5-1; D: TRBD2; J: TRBJ2-1; size: -; CDR3: CASKLAGPDEQFF; DNA: TGCGCCAGCAAACTAGCGGGACCGGATGAGCAGTTCTTC
V: TRBV6-1; D: -; J: TRBJ1-1; size: once; CDR3: CASSRTGGNTEAFF; DNA: TGTGCCAGCAGCAGGACGGGCGGAAACACTGAAGCTTTCTTT
V: TRBV28; D: -; J: TRBJ2-1; size: -; CDR3: CASSLARQGQFF; DNA: TGTGCCAGCAGTTTAGCTCGCCAGGGCCAGTTCTTC
V: TRBV28; D: -; J: TRBJ2-5; size: -; CDR3: CASSLGALGETQYF; DNA: TGTGCCAGCAGTTTAGGAGCCTTGGGTGAGACCCAGTACTTC